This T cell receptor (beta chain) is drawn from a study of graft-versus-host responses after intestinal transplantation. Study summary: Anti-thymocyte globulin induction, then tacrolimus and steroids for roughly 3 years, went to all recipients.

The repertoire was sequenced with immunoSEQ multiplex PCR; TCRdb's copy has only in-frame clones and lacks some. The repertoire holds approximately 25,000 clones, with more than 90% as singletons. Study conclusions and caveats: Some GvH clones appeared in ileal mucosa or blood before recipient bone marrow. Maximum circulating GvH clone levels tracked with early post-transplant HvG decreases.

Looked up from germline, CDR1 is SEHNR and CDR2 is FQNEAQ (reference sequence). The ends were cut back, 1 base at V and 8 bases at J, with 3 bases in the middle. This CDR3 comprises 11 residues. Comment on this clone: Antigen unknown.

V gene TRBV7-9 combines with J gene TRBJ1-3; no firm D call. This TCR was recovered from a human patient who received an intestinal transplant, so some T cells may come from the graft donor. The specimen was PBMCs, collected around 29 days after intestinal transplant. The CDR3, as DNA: TGTGCCAGCAGCTTAGGGGACACCATATATTTT. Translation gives CASSLGDTIYF. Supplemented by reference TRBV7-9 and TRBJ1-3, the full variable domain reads DTGVSQNPRHKITKRGQNVTFRCDPISEHNRLYWYRQTLGQGPEFLTYFQNEAQLEKSRLLSDRFSAERPKGSFSTLEIQRTEQGDSAMYLCASSLGDTIYFGEGSWLTVV.